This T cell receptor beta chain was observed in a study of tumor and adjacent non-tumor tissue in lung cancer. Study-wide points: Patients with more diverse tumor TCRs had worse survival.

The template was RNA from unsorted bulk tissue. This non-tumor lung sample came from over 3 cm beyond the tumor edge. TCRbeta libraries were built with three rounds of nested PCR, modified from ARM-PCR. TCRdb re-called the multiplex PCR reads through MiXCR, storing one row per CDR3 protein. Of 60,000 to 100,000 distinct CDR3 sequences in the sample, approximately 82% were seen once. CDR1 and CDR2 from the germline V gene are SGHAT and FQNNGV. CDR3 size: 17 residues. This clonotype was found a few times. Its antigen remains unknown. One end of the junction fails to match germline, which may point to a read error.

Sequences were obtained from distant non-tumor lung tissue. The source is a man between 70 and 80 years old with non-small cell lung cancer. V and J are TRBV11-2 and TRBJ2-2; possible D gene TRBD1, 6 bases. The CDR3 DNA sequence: TGTGCCAGCAGCTTCTACAGAGGGGGTTTGAACACCGGGGAGCTGTTATTT. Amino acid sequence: CASSFYRGGLNTGELLF.